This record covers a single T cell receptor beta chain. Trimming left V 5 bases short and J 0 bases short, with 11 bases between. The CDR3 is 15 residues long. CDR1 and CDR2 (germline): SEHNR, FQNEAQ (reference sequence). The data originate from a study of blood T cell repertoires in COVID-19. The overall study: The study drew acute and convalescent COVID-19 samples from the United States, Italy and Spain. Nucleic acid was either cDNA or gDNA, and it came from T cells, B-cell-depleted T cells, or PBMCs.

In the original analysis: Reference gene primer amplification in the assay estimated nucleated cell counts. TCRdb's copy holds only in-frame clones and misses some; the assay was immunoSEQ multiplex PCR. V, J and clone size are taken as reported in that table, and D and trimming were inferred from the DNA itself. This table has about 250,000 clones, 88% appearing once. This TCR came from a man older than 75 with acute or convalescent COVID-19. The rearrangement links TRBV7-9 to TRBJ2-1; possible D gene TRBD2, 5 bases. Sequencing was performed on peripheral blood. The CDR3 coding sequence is TGTGCCAGCAGCCCACCGGGAAACTCCTACAATGAGCAGTTCTTC. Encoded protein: CASSPPGNSYNEQFF.